These 19 T cell receptor beta chains came from one sample sequenced in a study of shared clonotypes between healthy human individuals. Sequencing used immunoSEQ multiplex PCR; TCRdb keeps in-frame clones, though not all of them. The data show roughly 2.6 million clones, approximately 90% seen once. The sample taken for sequencing was naive CD4+ T cells sorted from blood. The subset denotes: CD45RA+ positively selected. The receptors come from a man in his late teens or twenties in good health.

This rearrangement joins TRBV11-3 to TRBJ2-1; 12 positions match TRBD2. The CDR3 covers 15 residues. CDR1 and CDR2 from the germline V gene are SGHNT and YENEEA. With 6 bases clipped from V and 7 bases from J, the junction kept 7 bases outside the gene matches. CDR3 in DNA: TGTGCCAGCAGTCGGCTAGCGGGAGGGCCAAATGAGCAGTTCTTC. Amino acids: CASSRLAGGPNEQFF.

The gene calls are TRBV4-1 and TRBJ1-1; 8 nucleotides line up with TRBD1. Germline trimming cut 6 bases from V and 2 bases from J; bases unmatched to any gene: 8. The V gene's germline CDR1 is MGHRA and CDR2 YSYEKL. The CDR3 consists of 15 residues. DNA of the CDR3: TGCGCCAGCAGTCGAGGGACAGGACTTAACACTGAAGCTTTCTTT. Translated, it gives CASSRGTGLNTEAFF.

The chain couples TRBV10-1 to TRBJ2-7, with D unclear. Germline assignment: CDR1 WNHNN and CDR2 SYGVQD (reference sequence). There are 14 residues in the CDR3. With 0 bases removed from V and 3 bases from J, the gap between germline ends came to 9 bases. This CDR3 reads CASSESKMGYEQYF. The CDR3, as DNA: TGCGCCAGCAGTGAGTCTAAGATGGGCTACGAGCAGTACTTC.

Details on this clone: The sample contains more than one DNA sequence encoding this CDR3. V and J are TRBV9 and TRBJ1-3; no reliable D call. Germline-derived CDR1 and CDR2 are SGDLS and YYNGEE. Trimming took 2 bases from V and 0 from J, leaving 3 bases between them. This CDR3 is built from 13 residues. CDR3: CASSVNSGNTIYF. CDR3 in DNA: TGTGCCAGCAGCGTTAACTCTGGAAACACCATATATTTT.

The chain combines TRBV6-6 with TRBJ1-5; no reliable D call. The V gene's germline CDR1 is MNHNY and CDR2 SVGAGI (reference sequence). The ends were cut back, 5 bases at V and 7 bases at J, with 12 bases in the middle. The CDR3 has 13 residues. CDR3 residues: CASSPSPRQPQHF. CDR3 nucleotides: TGTGCCAGCAGTCCCTCCCCACGGCAGCCCCAGCATTTT.

The chain recombines TRBV5-4 with TRBJ1-2; D gene uncertain. Trimming removed 0 bases from V and 2 bases from J, with 8 bases in between. The CDR3 is made up of 14 amino acids. Germline V lookup: CDR1 SGHNT, CDR2 YYREEE (reference sequence). For the CDR3, the DNA is TGTGCCAGCAGCTTGGGGGGAGGGAACTATGGCTACACCTTC. It is translated as CASSLGGGNYGYTF. Full variable domain (outside the CDR3, taken from reference TRBV5-4 and TRBJ1-2): ETGVTQSPTHLIKTRGQQVTLRCSSQSGHNTVSWYQQALGQGPQFIFQYYREEENGRGNFPPRFSGLQFPNYSSELNVNALELDDSALYLCASSLGGGNYGYTFGSGTRLTVV.

The chain carries TRBV4-1 and TRBJ1-2, with TRBD1 identical over 7 bases. V shed 1 base and J 1 base; nucleotides not matched to a gene: 15. Per germline, CDR1 MGHRA and CDR2 YSYEKL. This CDR3 comprises 19 residues. CDR3 nucleotide sequence: TGCGCCAGCAGCCAAGCCCAAAGGACAAAGGGGGCCAATAACTATGGCTACACCTTC. Translated: CASSQAQRTKGANNYGYTF.

For the CDR3, the DNA is TGCGCCAGCAGCTTGGATCCTGGGCGCTTTGGGAATTCACCCCTCCACTTT. Translating gives CASSLDPGRFGNSPLHF. The chain carries TRBV5-1 and TRBJ1-6; no definite D call. Germline loops: CDR1 SGHRS, CDR2 YFSETQ. This CDR3 has 17 residues. Trimming shortened V by 0 bases and J by 7 bases, and 17 bases separated the two germline ends.

The chain has TRBV6-5 and TRBJ1-5, with TRBD1 identical over 8 bases. The ends lost 6 bases at V and 5 bases at J; junction bases unmatched: 6. CDR1 and CDR2 from the germline V gene are MNHEY and SVGAGI. This CDR3 comprises 14 residues. In DNA form, the CDR3 reads TGTGCCAGCAGACCCGGGACAGGTTATCAGCCCCAGCATTTT. Translated, it gives CASRPGTGYQPQHF.

This clone was seen a single time. V gene TRBV7-9 combines with J gene TRBJ2-5; D remains unclear. V lost 1 base and J 9 bases, leaving 6 bases between the germline ends. CDR3 length: 11 residues. Germline V gene sequence: CDR1 SEHNR, CDR2 FQNEAQ (reference sequence). The CDR3 protein is CASSLEESQYF. The CDR3 nucleotides read TGTGCCAGCAGCTTAGAAGAATCCCAGTACTTC.

The sample holds a few counts of this clone. The V and J genes are TRBV4-3 and TRBJ1-6, with a possible D match to TRBD1 (6 bases). The CDR3 is 15 residues long. The V end was cut by 1 base, the J end by 7 bases, with 11 bases between. Germline loops: CDR1 LGHNA, CDR2 YSLEER. The CDR3 spells CASSQGGQGNSPLHF. Here the CDR3 DNA reads TGCGCCAGCAGCCAAGGGGGCCAGGGGAATTCACCCCTCCACTTT.

The chain employs TRBV5-1 and TRBJ2-7, with 11 bases fitting TRBD2. The CDR3 consists of 14 residues. Germline CDR1 reads SGHRS; CDR2 reads YFSETQ. Trimming took 5 bases from V and 3 from J; bases not matched to a gene: 4. The CDR3 DNA follows: TGCGCCAGCAGGTCTAGCGGGGGGTACTACGAGCAGTACTTC. Its translation is CASRSSGGYYEQYF.

The chain joins TRBV18 to TRBJ2-7, with D unresolved. The ends were cut back, 3 bases at V and 6 bases at J, with 12 bases in the middle. Germline-derived CDR1 and CDR2 are KGHSH and LQKENI. The CDR3 spans 13 residues. DNA for the CDR3: TGTGCCAGCTCACCTGGGTCGATGTTCGAGCAGTACTTC. Amino acids: CASSPGSMFEQYF.

The chain carries TRBV6-5 and TRBJ1-2, with 9 bases lining up with TRBD1. V lost 8 bases to trimming and J lost 7 bases; unmatched junction nucleotides: 5. CDR3 length: 12 residues. CDR1 is MNHEY and CDR2 is SVGAGI in the germline V gene. CDR3 loop: CASHETGGGYTF. The CDR3 coding sequence is TGTGCCAGCCATGAGACAGGGGGTGGCTACACCTTC.

This chain connects TRBV5-4 to TRBJ2-7; D unresolved. The V gene lost 4 bases and the J gene lost 4 bases, with 9 bases spanning the gap. The CDR3 contains 12 residues. Germline V gene sequence: CDR1 SGHNT, CDR2 YYREEE (reference sequence). CDR3 DNA: TGTGCCAGCAGCAAGGACCGTTACGAGCAGTACTTC. Protein: CASSKDRYEQYF.

The chain has TRBV6-5 and TRBJ1-5, with D maybe TRBD1 (5 bases). Germline CDR1 is MNHEY and CDR2 is SVGAGI. This CDR3 has 15 amino acids. V lost 7 bases and J 0 bases, leaving 13 bases between the germline ends. CDR3 in DNA: TGTGCCAGCACCCCAGGGTCGGCTAGCAATCAGCCCCAGCATTTT. Translation: CASTPGSASNQPQHF.

The J gene is TRBJ2-1, the V gene TRBV5-1; TRBD2 matches at 11 bases. The junction had 9 bases not matched to a gene; V was cut back by 3 bases and J by 4 bases. The length of the CDR3 is 17 residues. Germline loops: CDR1 SGHRS, CDR2 YFSETQ. CDR3 region: CASSSSGGPLLYNEQFF. The CDR3 nucleotides read TGCGCCAGCAGCTCTAGCGGGGGGCCCCTACTATACAATGAGCAGTTCTTC. Filled out from reference TRBV5-1 and TRBJ2-1, the complete variable domain reads KAGVTQTPRYLIKTRGQQVTLSCSPISGHRSVSWYQQTPGQGLQFLFEYFSETQRNKGNFPGRFSGRQFSNSRSEMNVSTLELGDSALYLCASSSSGGPLLYNEQFFGPGTRLTVL.

The V gene is TRBV25-1, the J gene TRBJ2-3; D is undetermined. This CDR3 contains 14 residues. Germline V gives CDR1 MGHDK, CDR2 SYGVNS. The V end was cut by 1 base, the J end by 0 bases, with 5 bases between. CDR3 coding DNA: TGTGCCAGCAGTGAATGGGAAAGCACAGATACGCAGTATTTT. Protein: CASSEWESTDTQYF.

This rearrangement joins TRBV18 to TRBJ1-5; 7 positions agree with TRBD1. Germline CDR1 and CDR2: KGHSH and LQKENI. V gave up 6 bases and J gave up 3 bases; unmatched junction bases: 8. This CDR3 spans 15 amino acids. The CDR3 DNA reads as TGTGCCAGCTCGTCGGGGACAGATTACAATCAGCCCCAGCATTTT. Encoded protein: CASSSGTDYNQPQHF.